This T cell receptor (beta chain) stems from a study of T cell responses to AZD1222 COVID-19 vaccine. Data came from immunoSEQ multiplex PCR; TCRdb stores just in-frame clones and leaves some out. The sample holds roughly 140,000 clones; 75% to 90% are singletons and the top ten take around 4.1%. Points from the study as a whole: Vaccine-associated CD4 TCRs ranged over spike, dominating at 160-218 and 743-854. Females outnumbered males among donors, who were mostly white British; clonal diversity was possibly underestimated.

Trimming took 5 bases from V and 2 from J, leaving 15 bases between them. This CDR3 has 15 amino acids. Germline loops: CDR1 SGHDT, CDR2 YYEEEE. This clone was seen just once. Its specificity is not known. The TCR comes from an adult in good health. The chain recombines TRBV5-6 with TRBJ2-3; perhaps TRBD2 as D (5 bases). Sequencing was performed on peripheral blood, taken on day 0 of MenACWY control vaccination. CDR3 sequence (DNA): TGTGCCAGCAGTCGGGGAGCGCCCTACACAGATACGCAGTATTTT. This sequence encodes CASSRGAPYTDTQYF.